Listed below are T cell receptor beta chains from one sample, sequenced in a study of blood T cell repertoires in COVID-19. The repertoire was sequenced with immunoSEQ multiplex PCR; TCRdb's copy has only in-frame clones and lacks some. The profile covers roughly 440,000 clones, with around 88% appearing a single time and roughly 12% taken by the ten largest. The sequenced material came from peripheral blood. These receptor sequences come from a woman in her forties or fifties with COVID-19, enrolled during active disease. CDR3s include the opening cysteine and the closing phenylalanine or tryptophan. A D gene is named only where the DNA matches it firmly. Clone sizes are given selectively: once, few, many, or a class where the clone is expanded.

CDR3aa | CDR3nt | v_gene | d_gene | j_gene | abundance
CASSPAVDAGELFF | TGTGCCAGCAGCCCCGCGGTCGACGCCGGGGAGCTGTTTTTT | TRBV9 | - | TRBJ2-2 | -
CASRVAGNNEQFF | TGTGCCAGCAGGGTAGCGGGGAACAATGAGCAGTTCTTC | TRBV5-5 | TRBD2 | TRBJ2-1 | -
CASSMRGAGQPQHF | TGTGCCAGCAGCATGCGCGGAGCCGGCCAGCCCCAGCATTTT | TRBV21-1 | - | TRBJ1-5 | -
CASHAGGTEAFF | TGTGCCAGCCACGCCGGGGGCACTGAAGCTTTCTTT | TRBV25-1 | - | TRBJ1-1 | -
CASSKAGSGGVSSYNEQFF | TGTGCCAGCAGCAAAGCGGGGTCTGGAGGAGTGAGCTCCTACAATGAGCAGTTCTTC | TRBV21-1 | - | TRBJ2-1 | -
CSASTRGNYGYTF | TGCAGTGCTAGTACCAGGGGCAACTATGGCTACACCTTC | TRBV20-1 | - | TRBJ1-2 | -
CASSFGGDYGYTF | TGCGCCAGCAGCTTCGGGGGGGACTATGGCTACACCTTC | TRBV5-1 | - | TRBJ1-2 | -
CASSQVRQNTGELFF | TGTGCCAGCAGCCAAGTCAGACAGAACACCGGGGAGCTGTTTTTT | TRBV14 | - | TRBJ2-2 | few
CATSGNRGNEQFF | TGTGCCACCAGTGGAAACAGGGGGAATGAGCAGTTCTTC | TRBV24-1 | TRBD1 | TRBJ2-1 | -
CASSPVHEVLHF | TGCGCCAGCAGTCCAGTTCATGAAGTCCTCCACTTT | TRBV10-2 | - | TRBJ1-6 | once
CASSEGAGSYNSPLHF | TGTGCCAGCAGTGAAGGGGCCGGCTCCTATAATTCACCCCTCCACTTT | TRBV6-1 | - | TRBJ1-6 | -
CASSRGGADTQYF | TGTGCCAGCAGCAGAGGGGGGGCAGATACGCAGTATTTT | TRBV3-1/TRBV3-2 | - | TRBJ2-3 | -
CASSVHGEVGGYTF | TGTGCCAGCAGTGTGCACGGGGAGGTGGGCGGCTACACCTTC | TRBV25-1 | - | TRBJ1-2 | -
CASTGERGGPNEQFF | TGTGCCAGCACGGGGGAGCGGGGGGGCCCCAATGAGCAGTTCTTC | TRBV2 | TRBD2 | TRBJ2-1 | -
CASSLSLVGDTQYF | TGTGCCAGCAGCTTGAGTCTAGTTGGAGATACGCAGTATTTT | TRBV7-2 | - | TRBJ2-3 | -
CASSARTGLRGSPLHF | TGTGCCAGCAGTGCGCGGACAGGGCTTCGGGGTTCACCCCTCCACTTT | TRBV28 | TRBD1 | TRBJ1-6 | -
CSAISGNTIYF | TGCAGTGCTATCAGTGGAAACACCATATATTTT | TRBV20-1 | - | TRBJ1-3 | -
CASSPRDFYTDTQYF | TGTGCCAGCAGCCCTAGGGACTTCTACACAGATACGCAGTATTTT | TRBV27 | - | TRBJ2-3 | -
CASSPRTGINYGYTF | TGTGCCAGCAGCCCTCGGACAGGGATAAACTATGGCTACACCTTC | TRBV9 | TRBD1 | TRBJ1-2 | -
CASSLGDRDRVNGYTF | TGCGCCAGCAGCTTGGGGGATCGAGACAGGGTTAATGGCTACACCTTC | TRBV5-1 | TRBD1 | TRBJ1-2 | few
CATGGDRGSYNEQFF | TGTGCCACCGGGGGGGACAGGGGCTCCTACAATGAGCAGTTCTTC | TRBV19 | TRBD1 | TRBJ2-1 | -
CASSPGVRTEAFF | TGTGCCAGCAGCCCAGGGGTGAGGACTGAAGCTTTCTTT | TRBV5-4 | - | TRBJ1-1 | few
CASSPRAGGPDEQFF | TGTGCCAGCAGCCCGCGAGCGGGGGGGCCAGATGAGCAGTTCTTC | TRBV7-8 | TRBD2 | TRBJ2-1 | once
CASSQDGRLASDTQYF | TGCGCCAGCAGCCAAGATGGGAGACTAGCATCAGATACGCAGTATTTT | TRBV4-1 | TRBD2 | TRBJ2-3 | -